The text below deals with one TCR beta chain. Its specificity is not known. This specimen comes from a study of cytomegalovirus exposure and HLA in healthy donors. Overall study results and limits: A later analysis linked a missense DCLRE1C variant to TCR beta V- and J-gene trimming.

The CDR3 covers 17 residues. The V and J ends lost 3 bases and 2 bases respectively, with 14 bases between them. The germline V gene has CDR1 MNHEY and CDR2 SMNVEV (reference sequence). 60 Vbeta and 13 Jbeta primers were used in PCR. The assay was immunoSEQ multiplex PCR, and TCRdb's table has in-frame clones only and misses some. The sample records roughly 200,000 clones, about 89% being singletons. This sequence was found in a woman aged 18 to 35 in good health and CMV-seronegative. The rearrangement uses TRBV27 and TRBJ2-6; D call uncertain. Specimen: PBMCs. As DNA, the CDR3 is TGTGCCAGCAGTTTTAAACTGCAGGTGACTGGGGCCAACGTCCTGACTTTC. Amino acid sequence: CASSFKLQVTGANVLTF.